This paragraph covers one TCR beta chain sequence. Its specificity is unknown. Germline V lookup: CDR1 SGHAT, CDR2 FQNNGV. The V gene lost 5 bases and the J gene lost 2 bases, with 12 bases spanning the gap. The CDR3 contains 14 residues. Specified treatment: about 20 received Ad26.COV2.S at low or high dose, single or two shots; several received placebo; per-sample allocation not given. Sampling happened 63 days after the first vaccine or placebo injection. This entry is derived from a study of Ad26.COV2.S vaccination and SARS-CoV-2 variants. The study, taken as a whole, reports: Higher spike-specific TCR breadth was found in vaccine recipients than in placebo recipients.

Only in-frame clones appear in the TCRdb table, and some are missing; sequencing was by immunoSEQ multiplex PCR. This sample has about 390,000 clones; 88% occur once, and the top ten carry 3.5%. The chain carries TRBV11-2 and TRBJ2-5, with a possible D match to TRBD2 (5 bases). The specimen was peripheral blood, collected in a trial of Ad26.COV2.S vaccine versus placebo. This TCR was sampled from a person between 18 and 59 years old who received the Ad26.COV2.S COVID-19 vaccine or a placebo. The DNA for the CDR3 is TGTGCCAGCAGCCAGTGCGGGTGGCAAGAGACCCAGTACTTC. Its translation is CASSQCGWQETQYF.